These T cell receptor beta chains were read from a single sample in a study of T-cell memory formation after mild COVID-19. TCRdb used MiXCR to reprocess the 5' RACE reads, holding one entry per CDR3 protein. The table shows a few hundred thousand distinct CDR3 sequences, with roughly 15% occurring only once. The source material was PBMCs or a T cell subset sorted from them (not recorded which). The receptors derive from a man aged 18 to 30 who had mild COVID-19 (a few samples of this study predate the infection). Cell type and time point are not known. CDR3s include the opening cysteine and the closing phenylalanine or tryptophan. The D gene is left open where the match is weak. Only some rows state a clone size, as once, few, many or a class for expanded clones.

d_gene,abundance,v_gene,j_gene,CDR3nt,CDR3aa
-,-,TRBV20-1,TRBJ1-5,TGCAGTGCTAGAGATCACGGGGGGGTAAGCAATCAGCCCCAGCATTTT,CSARDHGGVSNQPQHF
TRBD1,-,TRBV10-2,TRBJ2-1,TGCGCCTCACGCCGGGACAGGGGGCCAAATGAGCAGTTCTTC,CASRRDRGPNEQFF
-,many,TRBV10-3,TRBJ2-6,TGTGCCATCAGTGAGTCGAAGTCGCCAGGCCCCTCGGACGTCCTGACTTTC,CAISESKSPGPSDVLTF
-,few,TRBV7-9,TRBJ1-1,TGTGCCAGCAGCTTAGCGGCTCCTGAAGCTTTCTTT,CASSLAAPEAFF
TRBD2,few,TRBV20-1,TRBJ2-5,TGCAGTGCCTGGACTAGCGGGGATCAGGAGACCCAGTACTTC,CSAWTSGDQETQYF
-,many,TRBV5-1,TRBJ2-3,TGCGCCAGCAGCTTGGTTGGATTGGGGTCCGCAGATACGCAGTATTTT,CASSLVGLGSADTQYF
TRBD2,few,TRBV11-2,TRBJ2-5,TGTGCCAGCAGCCCCGGGACTAGCGGGGGCGAAGAGACCCAGTACTTC,CASSPGTSGGEETQYF
TRBD1,-,TRBV6-5,TRBJ1-2,TGTGCCAGCAGGAGGACAGGGGGCCACTATGGCTACACCTTC,CASRRTGGHYGYTF
-,-,TRBV6-6,TRBJ2-2,TGTGCCAGCAGAAGCCAGGACAGTAAAAACACCGGGGAGCTGTTTTTT,CASRSQDSKNTGELFF
TRBD1,few,TRBV10-3,TRBJ1-2,TGTGCCATCAGTCAACTCCGGGGACAGGGGGGTGGCTACACCTTC,CAISQLRGQGGGYTF
-,few,TRBV11-3,TRBJ1-1,TGTGCCAGCAGCTTAGGGTTGCCGGGACAGAACACTGAAGCTTTCTTT,CASSLGLPGQNTEAFF
-,few,TRBV4-3,TRBJ2-1,TGCGCCAGCAGCCAAGAGACTAGGGCCCACAATGAGCAGTTCTTC,CASSQETRAHNEQFF
TRBD1,-,TRBV7-9,TRBJ1-2,TGTGCCAGCAGCTTAGAAATGGGACAGGGGCTCGATGGCTACACCTTC,CASSLEMGQGLDGYTF
-,many,TRBV7-2,TRBJ2-2,TGTGCCAGCAGCTTAGTGGCAGGGTCGGGCGGGGAGCTGTTTTTT,CASSLVAGSGGELFF
-,few,TRBV7-8,TRBJ1-4,TGTGCCAGCAGCTTAAGGCCTGGGGGCAAGGCTAATGAAAAACTGTTTTTT,CASSLRPGGKANEKLFF
TRBD2,many,TRBV7-2,TRBJ2-5,TGTGCCAGCAGCTTAGCTAGCGGGGGGGCCCAAGAGACCCAGTACTTC,CASSLASGGAQETQYF
-,-,TRBV2,TRBJ1-5,TGTGCCAGCAGTGAAAGTTGGGGATATAGCAATCAGCCCCAGCATTTT,CASSESWGYSNQPQHF
-,-,TRBV6-5,TRBJ1-5,TGTGCCAGCAGACAGGGTTTTCAGCCCCAGCATTTT,CASRQGFQPQHF
TRBD1,few,TRBV27,TRBJ2-7,TGTGCCAGCAAGTTTCTTGGGACAGGTACTTACGAGCAGTACTTC,CASKFLGTGTYEQYF
-,few,TRBV6-2/TRBV6-3,TRBJ2-1,TGTGCCACCGAGGACAATTCCAATGAGCAGTTCTTC,CATEDNSNEQFF
-,-,TRBV2,TRBJ2-2,TGTGCCAGCCCCAGACAGACCGGGGAGCTGTTTTTT,CASPRQTGELFF
-,many,TRBV7-6,TRBJ2-1,TGTGCCAGCAGCTTGACGGTTCGGGACAATGAGCAGTTCTTC,CASSLTVRDNEQFF
TRBD1,-,TRBV2,TRBJ1-5,TGTGCCAGCAGTGACGAGGGGGCCGGTCAGCCCCAGCATTTT,CASSDEGAGQPQHF
-,-,TRBV5-6,TRBJ1-6,TGTGCCAGCAGCTTCGATTACTCCTATAATTCACCCCTCCACTTT,CASSFDYSYNSPLHF
-,few,TRBV11-2,TRBJ1-1,TGTGCCAGCAGCTTAGTAGGGACAACGGGCGGGTCAGCTTTCTTT,CASSLVGTTGGSAFF
-,-,TRBV7-9,TRBJ1-4,TGTGCCAGCAGCGATACTAATGAAAAACTGTTTTTT,CASSDTNEKLFF
TRBD1,-,TRBV6-5,TRBJ2-4,TGTGCCAGCTCAAAAACAGGGGGCGCGATGAACATTCAGTACTTC,CASSKTGGAMNIQYF
-,-,TRBV5-1,TRBJ2-5,TGCGCCAGCAGCTCCCGGCCAGGGCAGGAGACCCAGTACTTC,CASSSRPGQETQYF
-,few,TRBV29-1,TRBJ1-1,TGCAGCGTCATTCGGACGCGGGCTGAAGCTTTCTTT,CSVIRTRAEAFF
-,-,TRBV20-1,TRBJ1-5,TGCAGTGCCACCCGCGCCGGGGGCCAAAGCAATCAGCCCCAGCATTTT,CSATRAGGQSNQPQHF
-,few,TRBV7-2,TRBJ2-3,TGTGCCAGCAGCCTAGGGTGGGACCGCACAGATACGCAGTATTTT,CASSLGWDRTDTQYF
-,-,TRBV20-1,TRBJ1-6,TGCAGTGCGGCCGTGGGGGGCAGGTCCTATAATTCACCCCTCCACTTT,CSAAVGGRSYNSPLHF
-,few,TRBV4-1,TRBJ2-5,TGCGCCAGCAGCCCCCGGAGGTTGGCCCAAGAGACCCAGTACTTC,CASSPRRLAQETQYF
TRBD1,-,TRBV20-1,TRBJ1-1,TGCAGTGCTGACAGGGCGGGGTACACTGAAGCTTTCTTT,CSADRAGYTEAFF
TRBD1,many,TRBV7-2,TRBJ1-5,TGTGCCAGCAGCTTAGGAGGACAGGCACGACAGCCCCAGCATTTT,CASSLGGQARQPQHF
TRBD1,few,TRBV5-5,TRBJ2-4,TGTGCCAGCAGCCCGGGGACAGGGTACGCTTCCAAAAACATTCAGTACTTC,CASSPGTGYASKNIQYF
-,many,TRBV12-3/TRBV12-4,TRBJ1-1,TGTGCCAGCAGTTCTCTCGGGGACACTGAAGCTTTCTTT,CASSSLGDTEAFF
-,-,TRBV4-1,TRBJ2-5,TGCGCCAGCAGCCAAGTTTTGACAGCCGAGACCCAGTACTTC,CASSQVLTAETQYF
TRBD1,few,TRBV30,TRBJ1-1,TGTGCCTGCTCCCCCGGGACAGGGTCTGAAGCTTTCTTT,CACSPGTGSEAFF
TRBD1,-,TRBV20-1,TRBJ2-2,TGCAGTGCTAGAGGCAGGGGGCTTAACACCGGGGAGCTGTTTTTT,CSARGRGLNTGELFF
TRBD1,many,TRBV28,TRBJ1-2,TGTGCCAGCAGTTGGGCCTCCGGGACAGGATTTGAAGGCTACACCTTC,CASSWASGTGFEGYTF
-,many,TRBV9,TRBJ1-6,TGTGCCAGCAGCGTCGGGAATTCACCCCTCCACTTT,CASSVGNSPLHF
-,few,TRBV24-1,TRBJ1-2,TGTGCCACCAGTGACGGGAGGTATGGCTACACCTTC,CATSDGRYGYTF
-,few,TRBV6-5,TRBJ2-2,TGTGCCAGCAGTTACGATGTGGGAGAGGCCGGGGAGCTGTTTTTT,CASSYDVGEAGELFF
-,-,TRBV3-1,TRBJ2-5,TGTGCCAGCAGCCGGGGGAAATACCCCCTTCAAGAGACCCAGTACTTC,CASSRGKYPLQETQYF
TRBD1,few,TRBV6-2/TRBV6-3,TRBJ2-1,TGTGCCAGCAGTTACACCCTGACAGGGGGCAATGAGCAGTTCTTC,CASSYTLTGGNEQFF
TRBD2,-,TRBV5-1,TRBJ2-5,TGCGCCAGCGCAGCGGGGGGAGAGACCCAGTACTTC,CASAAGGETQYF
-,many,TRBV7-9,TRBJ1-3,TGTGCCAGCAGCTCCAATCTATCTGGAAACACCATATATTTT,CASSSNLSGNTIYF
TRBD2,many,TRBV12-3/TRBV12-4,TRBJ2-3,TGTGCCAGCAGTCCGGGACTAGCAAGCACAGATACGCAGTATTTT,CASSPGLASTDTQYF
TRBD2,-,TRBV11-2,TRBJ2-1,TGTGCCAGCAGCCAGGGACTAGCGGGGGAGTACAATGAGCAGTTCTTC,CASSQGLAGEYNEQFF
-,few,TRBV6-6,TRBJ2-7,TGTGCCAGCAGACCCAACAGGTCCTACGAGCAGTACTTC,CASRPNRSYEQYF
-,-,TRBV6-5,TRBJ1-3,TGTGCCAGCAGTTACTGGGGACGTGGAGGAAACACCATATATTTT,CASSYWGRGGNTIYF
-,-,TRBV7-9,TRBJ2-3,TGTGCCAGCAGCCCAGCCCTCGGTCCAGATACGCAGTATTTT,CASSPALGPDTQYF
-,-,TRBV4-2,TRBJ1-6,TGTGCCAGCAGCCAAGATTGGGGCGCTAATTCACCCCTCCACTTT,CASSQDWGANSPLHF
-,-,TRBV7-9,TRBJ2-1,TGTGCCAGCAGCTTATCAGGGGCTGCAAATGAGCAGTTCTTC,CASSLSGAANEQFF
-,few,TRBV6-1,TRBJ1-2,TGTGCCAGCAGGGCTGGAACAGACTATGGCTACACCTTC,CASRAGTDYGYTF
TRBD1,-,TRBV12-5,TRBJ2-3,TGTGCTAGTGGTTTGGTCCTGACGGACAGGGGAAGCACAGATACGCAGTATTTT,CASGLVLTDRGSTDTQYF
-,few,TRBV20-1,TRBJ2-1,TGCAGTGCCCCCAATATTAATGAGCAGTTCTTC,CSAPNINEQFF